The rows below give T cell receptor beta chains drawn from one sample of a study of cytomegalovirus exposure and HLA in healthy donors. The data were produced by immunoSEQ multiplex PCR, yet TCRdb's version contains in-frame clones alone and is incomplete. The table shows over 50,000 clones, with about 81% occurring only once. The material sequenced was PBMCs. These receptors all come from a middle-aged man in good health and CMV-seropositive. The CDR3 runs from the conserved cysteine through the conserved F or W. D genes are given only for firm matches. Expanded clones are given a class, and other clones once, few, many or no size at all.

j_call clone_size d_call v_call cdr3_aa cdr3_nt
TRBJ2-7 few TRBD2 TRBV4-2 CASSFGLAGVNEQYF TGTGCCAGCAGCTTCGGGCTAGCGGGAGTCAACGAGCAGTACTTC
TRBJ2-3 - - TRBV2 CASSDRSPQYF TGTGCCAGCAGTGATAGGAGTCCGCAGTATTTT
TRBJ2-1 - TRBD2 TRBV10-2 CASSDTSGGALIPNEQFF TGCGCCAGCAGCGATACTAGCGGGGGGGCCCTCATTCCAAATGAGCAGTTCTTC
TRBJ1-1 - TRBD1 TRBV18 CASSSLNRGRNTEAFF TGTGCCAGCTCGTCCCTTAACAGGGGGAGGAACACTGAAGCTTTCTTT
TRBJ1-2 few - TRBV5-6 CASSWEGYGYTF TGTGCCAGCAGCTGGGAGGGATATGGCTACACCTTC
TRBJ2-3 - TRBD1 TRBV7-9 CSSSLSRTGANQPQYF TGTTCCAGCAGCTTATCCAGGACAGGGGCGAACCAGCCCCAGTATTTT
TRBJ1-2 - - TRBV7-2 CASSYGTAYGYTF TGTGCCAGCAGTTACGGAACAGCTTATGGCTACACCTTC
TRBJ1-2 few TRBD1 TRBV6-5 CASSNSDRGINGYTF TGTGCCAGCAGTAATTCCGACAGGGGGATTAATGGCTACACCTTC
TRBJ1-5 few - TRBV28 CASRLPTGKNQPQHF TGTGCCAGCAGACTACCTACAGGGAAGAATCAGCCCCAGCATTTT
TRBJ2-3 - TRBD2 TRBV27 CASSLIAGGVDTQYF TGTGCCAGCAGTTTAATAGCGGGAGGCGTGGATACGCAGTATTTT
TRBJ2-7 - TRBD2 TRBV7-3 CASSLSSGYEQYF TGTGCCAGCAGCTTGTCTAGCGGTTACGAGCAGTACTTC
TRBJ2-7 few - TRBV2 CASRFNQGGEQYF TGTGCCAGCAGATTCAACCAGGGGGGAGAGCAGTACTTC
TRBJ1-5 few TRBD1 TRBV30 CVWTSQGAFGQPQHF TGTGTCTGGACTAGCCAGGGGGCTTTCGGTCAGCCCCAGCATTTT
TRBJ1-5 - TRBD1 TRBV6-6 CASSYSTGAPNQPQHF TGTGCCAGCAGTTACTCGACAGGGGCCCCTAATCAGCCCCAGCATTTT
TRBJ2-1 - - TRBV9 CASSVAWDWRDEQFF TGTGCCAGCAGCGTAGCTTGGGATTGGAGGGATGAGCAGTTCTTC
TRBJ2-4 - - TRBV2 CASSAQVLAKNIQYF TGTGCCAGCAGTGCCCAGGTCCTAGCCAAAAACATTCAGTACTTC
TRBJ2-3 few TRBD1 TRBV7-2 CASRTSGTAKQYF TGTGCCAGCCGTACATCCGGGACAGCAAAGCAGTATTTT
TRBJ2-7 few - TRBV9 CASRSQGTSSYEPYF TGCGCCAGCCGCTCCCAGGGGACCAGCTCCTACGAGCCGTACTTC
TRBJ2-7 - TRBD2 TRBV11-3 CASSLTSGKYYEQYF TGTGCCAGCAGCTTGACTAGCGGGAAATACTACGAGCAGTACTTC
TRBJ2-1 - - TRBV5-1 CASSYGGGLNYNEQFF TGCGCCAGCAGCTACGGAGGGGGCTTGAACTACAATGAGCAGTTCTTC
TRBJ2-2 few - TRBV9 CASSVRDQGELFF TGTGCCAGCAGCGTACGGGATCAGGGGGAGCTGTTTTTT
TRBJ1-1 - - TRBV15 CATRPRLANTEAFF TGTGCCACCAGGCCCAGGCTGGCGAACACTGAAGCTTTCTTT
TRBJ1-2 few - TRBV4-2 CASSQDGTVYGYTF TGTGCCAGCAGCCAAGATGGTACAGTTTATGGCTACACCTTC
TRBJ1-2 few TRBD1 TRBV7-9 CASTKGQAINYGYTF TGTGCCAGCACAAAAGGACAGGCCATTAACTATGGCTACACCTTC
TRBJ1-5 - TRBD1 TRBV5-3 CARSWGQGNQPQHF TGTGCCAGAAGCTGGGGACAGGGCAATCAGCCCCAGCATTTT
TRBJ1-5 - - TRBV27 CASSLNRSNQPQHF TGTGCCAGCAGCCTAAATAGAAGCAATCAACCCCAGCATTTT
TRBJ2-3 - TRBD1 TRBV18 CASSPLGGATDTQYF TGTGCCAGCTCACCACTAGGGGGCGCGACAGATACGCAGTATTTT
TRBJ2-3 - - TRBV7-6 CASSVISTDTQYF TGTGCCAGCAGCGTTATTAGCACAGATACGCAGTATTTT
TRBJ2-7 - TRBD2 TRBV27 CVSSLSVAGVGEQYF TGTGTCAGCAGTTTATCAGTTGCGGGAGTTGGCGAGCAGTACTTC
TRBJ2-1 few - TRBV11-2 CASSPATSGNEQFF TGTGCCAGCAGCCCCGCAACCAGTGGCAATGAGCAGTTCTTC
TRBJ1-3 few - TRBV7-7 CASSPSRGNTIYF TGTGCTAGCAGCCCGTCGAGGGGAAACACCATATATTTT
TRBJ2-2 - - TRBV5-1 CASSLAGDFRTGELFF TGCGCCAGCAGCTTGGCCGGGGACTTTCGGACCGGGGAGCTGTTTTTT
TRBJ1-1 - TRBD1 TRBV7-9 CASSTRQGLKTEAFF TGTGCCAGCAGCACTCGACAGGGTCTGAAAACTGAAGCTTTCTTT
TRBJ2-7 - TRBD1 TRBV11-2 CASSPRTGRDYEQYF TGTGCCAGCAGCCCCCGGACAGGTAGGGACTACGAGCAGTACTTC
TRBJ2-7 - - TRBV27 CASSFSGTSYEQYF TGTGCCAGCAGTTTCTCAGGGACTTCCTACGAGCAGTACTTC
TRBJ2-1 - TRBD2 TRBV7-2 CASSPLAGVKNEQFF TGTGCCAGCAGCCCCCTAGCGGGGGTAAAAAATGAGCAGTTCTTC
TRBJ1-3 - TRBD1 TRBV7-9 CASTPLDRGYSGNTIYF TGTGCCAGCACCCCTTTGGACAGGGGGTACTCTGGAAACACCATATATTTT
TRBJ2-3 - - TRBV5-4 CASTTEVASMGATQYF TGTGCCAGCACTACGGAGGTGGCTAGCATGGGAGCCACGCAGTATTTT
TRBJ1-6 - - TRBV30 CAWSVQDRSPLHF TGTGCCTGGAGTGTACAGGACAGATCACCCCTCCACTTT
TRBJ2-7 - TRBD1 TRBV28 CASRDRESEQYF TGTGCCAGCCGCGACAGGGAAAGCGAGCAGTACTTC
TRBJ2-5 few TRBD2 TRBV6-5 CASSYGTSGTQETQYF TGTGCCAGCAGTTACGGGACTAGCGGGACACAAGAGACCCAGTACTTC
TRBJ1-5 - - TRBV18 CASSPRTVDNQPQHF TGTGCCAGCTCACCACGGACAGTTGACAATCAGCCCCAGCATTTT
TRBJ1-2 - - TRBV21-1 CASSKGSGTPNYGYTF TGTGCCAGCAGCAAAGGTTCGGGGACTCCTAACTATGGCTACACCTTC
TRBJ1-1 - - TRBV29-1 CSVQVAGGNTEAFF TGCAGCGTTCAAGTCGCGGGAGGGAACACTGAAGCTTTCTTT
TRBJ1-5 - - TRBV19 CASSPPQGTTFAQHF TGTGCCAGTAGTCCCCCCCAGGGGACAACCTTCGCCCAGCATTTT
TRBJ2-5 - TRBD2 TRBV14 CASSPRTSRWQETQYF TGTGCCAGCAGCCCTAGGACTAGCAGGTGGCAAGAGACCCAGTACTTC
TRBJ2-5 once TRBD2 TRBV7-9 CASSPKRLAGGHETQYF TGTGCCAGCAGCCCAAAGCGGCTAGCGGGGGGGCACGAGACCCAGTACTTC
TRBJ2-1 - TRBD1 TRBV6-5 CASRPGQGAYNEQFF TGTGCCAGCAGACCGGGACAGGGGGCCTACAATGAGCAGTTCTTC
TRBJ2-2 - TRBD1 TRBV27 CASSYTSGTAANTGELFF TGTGCCAGCAGTTATACTTCAGGGACAGCTGCGAACACCGGGGAGCTGTTTTTT
TRBJ1-2 - - TRBV6-5 CASRQTRDSHGYTF TGTGCCAGCAGACAGACCAGGGACTCACATGGCTACACCTTC
TRBJ2-7 once TRBD2 TRBV29-1 CSVGLQVPGRGSYEQYF TGCAGCGTGGGGCTTCAGGTCCCCGGGAGGGGGTCCTACGAGCAGTACTTC
TRBJ2-3 - TRBD2 TRBV11-2 CASSFLAGGTSTDTQYF TGTGCCAGCAGCTTCCTAGCGGGAGGGACTAGCACAGATACGCAGTATTTT
TRBJ1-4 few - TRBV28 CASSFRWGTATNEKLFF TGTGCCAGCAGTTTTCGCTGGGGCACTGCAACTAATGAAAAACTGTTTTTT
TRBJ1-2 - - TRBV6-5 CASSYLGGLNYGYTF TGTGCCAGCAGTTACCTCGGCGGACTCAACTATGGCTACACCTTC
TRBJ1-1 once TRBD1 TRBV18 CASSSTGGNTEAFF TGTGCCAGCTCATCAACAGGGGGGAACACTGAAGCTTTCTTT